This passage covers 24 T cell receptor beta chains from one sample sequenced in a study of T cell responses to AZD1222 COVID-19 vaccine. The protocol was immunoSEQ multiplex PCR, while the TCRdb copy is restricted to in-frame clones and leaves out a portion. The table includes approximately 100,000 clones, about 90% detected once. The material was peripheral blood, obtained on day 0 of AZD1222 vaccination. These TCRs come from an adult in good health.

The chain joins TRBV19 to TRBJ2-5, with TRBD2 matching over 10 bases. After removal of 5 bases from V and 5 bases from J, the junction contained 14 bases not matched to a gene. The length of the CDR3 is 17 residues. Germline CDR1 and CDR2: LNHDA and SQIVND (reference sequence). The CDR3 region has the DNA TGTGCCAGTAGTTCCTGGCCTAGCGGGGGCCACAGGGAGACCCAGTACTTC. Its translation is CASSSWPSGGHRETQYF.

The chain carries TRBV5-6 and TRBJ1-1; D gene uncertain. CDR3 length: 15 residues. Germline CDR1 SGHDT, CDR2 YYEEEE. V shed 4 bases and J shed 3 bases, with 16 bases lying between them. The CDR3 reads CASSEWREGDTEAFF. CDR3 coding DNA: TGTGCCAGCAGCGAGTGGAGGGAGGGCGACACTGAAGCTTTCTTT.

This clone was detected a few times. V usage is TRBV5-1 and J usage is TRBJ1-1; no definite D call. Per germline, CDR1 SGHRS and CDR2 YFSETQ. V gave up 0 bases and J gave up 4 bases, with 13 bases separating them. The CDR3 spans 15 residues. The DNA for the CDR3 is TGCGCCAGCAGCTTGGACGTCCCAGGAGGCACTGAAGCTTTCTTT. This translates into CASSLDVPGGTEAFF.

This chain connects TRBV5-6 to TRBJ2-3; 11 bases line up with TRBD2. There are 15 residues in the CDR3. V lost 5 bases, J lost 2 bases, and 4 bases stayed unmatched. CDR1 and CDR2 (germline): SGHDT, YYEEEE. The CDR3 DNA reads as TGTGCCAGCAGATTAGCGGGGGGGAACACAGATACGCAGTATTTT. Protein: CASRLAGGNTDTQYF.

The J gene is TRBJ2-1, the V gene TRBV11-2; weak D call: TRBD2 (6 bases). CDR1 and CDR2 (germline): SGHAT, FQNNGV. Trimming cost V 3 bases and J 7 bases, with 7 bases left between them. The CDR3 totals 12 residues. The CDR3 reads CASSFGGNEQFF. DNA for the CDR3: TGTGCCAGCAGCTTCGGGGGTAATGAGCAGTTCTTC.

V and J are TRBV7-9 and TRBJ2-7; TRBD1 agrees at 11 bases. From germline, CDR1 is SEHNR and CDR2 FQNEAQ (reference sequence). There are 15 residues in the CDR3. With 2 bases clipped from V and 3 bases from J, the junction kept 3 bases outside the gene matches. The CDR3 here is CASSLRTGGIYEQYF. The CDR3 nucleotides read TGTGCCAGCAGCTTAAGGACAGGGGGCATCTACGAGCAGTACTTC.

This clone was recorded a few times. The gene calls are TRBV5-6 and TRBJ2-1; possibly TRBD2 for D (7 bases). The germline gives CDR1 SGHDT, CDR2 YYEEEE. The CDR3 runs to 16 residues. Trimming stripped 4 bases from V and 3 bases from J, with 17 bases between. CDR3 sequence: CASSATRGLLYNEQFF. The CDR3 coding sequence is TGTGCCAGCAGCGCGACGCGGGGGCTGCTCTACAATGAGCAGTTCTTC. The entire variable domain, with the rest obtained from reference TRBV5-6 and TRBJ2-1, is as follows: DAGVTQSPTHLIKTRGQQVTLRCSPKSGHDTVSWYQQALGQGPQFIFQYYEEEERQRGNFPDRFSGHQFPNYSSELNVNALLLGDSALYLCASSATRGLLYNEQFFGPGTRLTVL.

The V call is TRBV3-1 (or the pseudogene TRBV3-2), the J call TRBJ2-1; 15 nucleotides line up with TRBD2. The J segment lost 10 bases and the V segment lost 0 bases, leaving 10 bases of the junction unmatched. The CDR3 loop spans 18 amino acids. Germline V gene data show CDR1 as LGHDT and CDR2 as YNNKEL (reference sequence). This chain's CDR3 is CASSQDPWTSGREDEQFF. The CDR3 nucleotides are TGTGCCAGCAGCCAAGATCCCTGGACTAGCGGGAGGGAGGACGAGCAGTTCTTC.

The CDR3 spells CASSYQGSYNEQFF. Here the CDR3 DNA reads TGTGCCAGCAGTTACCAGGGTTCCTACAATGAGCAGTTCTTC. The chain employs TRBV6-6 and TRBJ2-1, with TRBD1 as a possible D gene (5 bases). The CDR3 has 14 amino acids. Germline CDR1 and CDR2: MNHNY and SVGAGI (reference sequence). Trimming took 2 bases from V and 1 from J, leaving 6 bases between them.

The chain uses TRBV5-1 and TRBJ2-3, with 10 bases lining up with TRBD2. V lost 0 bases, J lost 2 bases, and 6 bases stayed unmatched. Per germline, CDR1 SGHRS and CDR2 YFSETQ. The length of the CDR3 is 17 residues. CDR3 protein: CASSLAPSGRNTDTQYF. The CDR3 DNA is TGCGCCAGCAGCTTGGCCCCTAGCGGGAGAAACACAGATACGCAGTATTTT.

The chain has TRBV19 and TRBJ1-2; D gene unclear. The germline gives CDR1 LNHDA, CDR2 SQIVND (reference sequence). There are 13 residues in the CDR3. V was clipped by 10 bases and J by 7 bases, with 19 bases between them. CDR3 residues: CAIRDLGISGYTF. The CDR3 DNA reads TGTGCCATCAGAGATCTGGGAATAAGTGGCTACACCTTC.

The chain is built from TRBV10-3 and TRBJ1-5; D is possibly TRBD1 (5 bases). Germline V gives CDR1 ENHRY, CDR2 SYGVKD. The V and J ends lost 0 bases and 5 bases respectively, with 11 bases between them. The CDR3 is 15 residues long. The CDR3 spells CAISESGGGDQPQHF. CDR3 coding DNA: TGTGCCATCAGTGAGTCGGGGGGAGGGGATCAGCCCCAGCATTTT.

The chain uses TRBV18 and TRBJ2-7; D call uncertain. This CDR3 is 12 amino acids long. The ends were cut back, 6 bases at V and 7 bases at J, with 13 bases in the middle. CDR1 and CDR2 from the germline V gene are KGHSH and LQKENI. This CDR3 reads CASSPKPDEQYF. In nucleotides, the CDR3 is TGTGCCAGCTCTCCCAAGCCGGATGAGCAGTACTTC.

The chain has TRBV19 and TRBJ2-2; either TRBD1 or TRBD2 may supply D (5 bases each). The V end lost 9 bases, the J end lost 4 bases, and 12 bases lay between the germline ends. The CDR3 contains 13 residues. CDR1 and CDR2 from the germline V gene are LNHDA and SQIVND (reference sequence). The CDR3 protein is CASSRGFTGELFF. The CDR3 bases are TGTGCCAGCTCGAGGGGATTCACCGGGGAGCTGTTTTTT.

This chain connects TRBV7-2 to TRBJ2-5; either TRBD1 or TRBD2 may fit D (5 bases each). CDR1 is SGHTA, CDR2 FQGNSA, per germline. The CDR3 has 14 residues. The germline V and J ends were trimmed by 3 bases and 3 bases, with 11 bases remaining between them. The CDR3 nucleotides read TGTGCCAGCAGCTTCGACCTGGGGGAAGAGACCCAGTACTTC. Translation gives CASSFDLGEETQYF.

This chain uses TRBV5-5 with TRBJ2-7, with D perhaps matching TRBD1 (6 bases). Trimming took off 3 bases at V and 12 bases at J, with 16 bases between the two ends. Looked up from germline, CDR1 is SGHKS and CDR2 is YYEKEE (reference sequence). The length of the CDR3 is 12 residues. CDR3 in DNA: TGTGCCAGCAGCTACAACAGGGTCCCCGTGTACTTC. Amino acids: CASSYNRVPVYF.

The CDR3 here is CATSRKQGRTGELFF. In DNA form, the CDR3 reads TGTGCCACCAGCAGAAAACAGGGGCGAACCGGGGAGCTGTTTTTT. This chain joins TRBV15 and TRBJ2-2, with TRBD1 identical over 7 bases. CDR3 size: 15 residues. Germline CDR1 LNHNV, CDR2 YYDKDF (reference sequence). V was clipped by 2 bases and J by 5 bases; unmatched bases: 5.

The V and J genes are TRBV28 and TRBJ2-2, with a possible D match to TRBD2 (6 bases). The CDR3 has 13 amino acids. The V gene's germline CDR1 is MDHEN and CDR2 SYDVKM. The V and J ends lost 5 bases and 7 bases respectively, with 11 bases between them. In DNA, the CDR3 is TGTGCCAGCAGTCGGGAGATGGACGGGGAGCTGTTTTTT. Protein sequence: CASSREMDGELFF.

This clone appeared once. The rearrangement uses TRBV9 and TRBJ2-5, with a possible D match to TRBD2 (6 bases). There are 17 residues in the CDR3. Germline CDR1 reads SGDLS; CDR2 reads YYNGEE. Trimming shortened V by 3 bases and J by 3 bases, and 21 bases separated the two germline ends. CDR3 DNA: TGTGCCAGCAGCGGAGGGGAAAAAAGGGAGGCCAAAGAGACCCAGTACTTC. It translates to CASSGGEKREAKETQYF.

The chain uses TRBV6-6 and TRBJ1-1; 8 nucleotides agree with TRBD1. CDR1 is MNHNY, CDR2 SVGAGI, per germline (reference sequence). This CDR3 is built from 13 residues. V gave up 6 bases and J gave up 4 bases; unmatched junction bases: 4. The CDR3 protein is CASSRDRGTEAFF. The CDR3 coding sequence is TGTGCCAGCAGCCGAGACAGGGGCACTGAAGCTTTCTTT.

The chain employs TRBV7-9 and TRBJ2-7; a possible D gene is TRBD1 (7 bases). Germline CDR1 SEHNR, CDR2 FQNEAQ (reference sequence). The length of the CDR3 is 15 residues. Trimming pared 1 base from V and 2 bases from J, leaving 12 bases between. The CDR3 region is CASSLGQGGPYEQYF. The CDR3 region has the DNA TGTGCCAGCAGCTTAGGGCAGGGGGGTCCCTACGAGCAGTACTTC.

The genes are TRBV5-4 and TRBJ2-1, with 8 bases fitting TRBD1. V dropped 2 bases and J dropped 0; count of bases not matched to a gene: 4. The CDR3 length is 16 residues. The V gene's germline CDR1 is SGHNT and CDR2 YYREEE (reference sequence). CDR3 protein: CASSFRDRLSYNEQFF. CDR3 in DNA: TGTGCCAGCAGCTTCAGGGACAGGCTCTCCTACAATGAGCAGTTCTTC.

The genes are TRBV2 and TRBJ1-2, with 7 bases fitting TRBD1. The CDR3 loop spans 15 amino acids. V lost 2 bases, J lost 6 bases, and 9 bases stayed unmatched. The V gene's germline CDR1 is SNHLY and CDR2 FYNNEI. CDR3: CASSERQGQRDGYTF. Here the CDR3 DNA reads TGTGCCAGCAGTGAAAGGCAGGGACAGCGGGATGGCTACACCTTC.

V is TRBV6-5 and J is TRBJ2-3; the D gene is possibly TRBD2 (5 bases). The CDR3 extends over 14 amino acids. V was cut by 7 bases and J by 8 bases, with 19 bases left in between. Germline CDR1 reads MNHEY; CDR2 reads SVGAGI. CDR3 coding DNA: TGTGCCAGCACCCTTTCCGTGGGGAGCGGTACGCAGTATTTT. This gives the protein CASTLSVGSGTQYF.